This T cell receptor (beta chain) was identified in a study of blood T cell repertoires in COVID-19 (dated by TCRdb to the early 2020s). Concerning the study at large: Samples covering the acute and convalescent phases of COVID-19 were provided by collaborators in the United States, Italy and Spain. The repertoires were made available in a free public database intended to serve as a resource for research on the immune response to SARS-CoV-2. Where available, HLA class I and class II types were obtained from metadata supplied by the sample provider rather than from assay-based typing. Sample metadata almost always included a de-identified subject ID, COVID-19 status, age in years and sex. The prospective study material was composed of cDNA or gDNA derived from T cells, B-cell-depleted T cells, or PBMCs. Subjects who had been exposed to COVID-19, were actively infected with it, or had recovered from it provided the deeply sampled blood TCRbeta repertoires that made up the dataset. Samples came from the ongoing ImmuneRACE study (first 160 participants) plus 1,254 subjects from 6 global collaborators. What the study reported, not specific to this receptor: The amount of clinical and demographic metadata varied by source and participant and was provided uncurated.

TCRbeta CDR3 regions were amplified from genomic DNA using the immunoSEQ Assay, a bias-controlled multiplex PCR. As for the original processing: Within the assay, amplification of reference gene primers was used to estimate how many nucleated cells each sample contained. Sequence reads were collapsed and filtered to measure the absolute abundance of every unique TCRbeta CDR3 rearrangement. For each sample, productive Simpson clonality was calculated by taking the square root of Simpson's diversity index across productive rearrangements. TCRdb's version of the immuneACCESS table is confined to in-frame rearrangements and falls short of the full clone set. An unresolved V gene accounts for under half of the shortfall where checked; the remainder is of unknown origin. The V and J calls and clone size come from that table; D and trimming were worked out from the DNA. This sample holds a few hundred thousand clones; 65% to 90% were observed only once. The ten largest clones capture 4.4% of the sample.

The CDR3 covers 15 residues, taking in both the cysteine and the phenylalanine. This entry keeps only the CDR3 DNA: 45 bases, framed from base 1. Reading the germline V gene (reference sequence) gives CDR1 LNHDA and CDR2 SQIVND. The V and J ends are trimmed by 4 bases and 0 bases, leaving 11 bases between them. A word on this clone: This receptor's antigen is unknown. The input lacks base qualities; no much larger clone sits a single base away.

The collaborating institutions used their own protocols to collect whole blood in K2EDTA tubes. For TCRbeta analysis, collaborators shipped samples as frozen whole blood, isolated PBMCs, or DNA extracted from either of those sample types. Sequencing input: peripheral blood. The source is a man over 45 with acute or convalescent COVID-19. The chain employs TRBV19 and TRBJ2-3; the D gene remains uncertain. The CDR3 here reads CASSTNSHSTDTQYF. The DNA sequence follows: TGTGCCAGTAGTACTAACAGCCACAGCACAGATACGCAGTATTTT.